Listed below are T cell receptor beta chains from one sample, sequenced in a study of T cells in Graves' hyperthyroidism and ophthalmopathy. From the multiplex PCR reads, TCRdb called clonotypes with MiXCR, one entry per CDR3 protein. The sample yields some 510,000 distinct CDR3 sequences, more than 20% seen once. Sequencing was done on a sample of blood. The receptor source for this set is a man aged 18 to 29 with Graves' hyperthyroidism. CDR3s include the opening cysteine and the closing phenylalanine or tryptophan. Fields, in order: V gene, J gene, D gene, clone size, CDR3 protein, CDR3 DNA. A D gene is named only where the DNA matches it firmly. Clone sizes are given selectively: once, few, many, or a class where the clone is expanded.

TRBV3-1	TRBJ1-2	TRBD1	.	CASSQDAGGGYGYTF	TGTGCCAGCAGCCAAGATGCAGGGGGCGGCTATGGCTACACCTTC
TRBV29-1	TRBJ2-7	.	.	CSVSDGRSYEQYF	TGCAGCGTTTCAGACGGTCGCTCCTACGAGCAGTACTTC
TRBV19	TRBJ2-2	.	.	CASSPTGLAGELFF	TGTGCCAGTAGCCCAACCGGCCTGGCCGGGGAGCTGTTTTTT
TRBV6-5	TRBJ1-3	.	many	CASSYPSGGSGNTIYF	TGTGCCAGCAGTTACCCCTCGGGAGGGTCTGGAAACACCATATATTTT
TRBV14	TRBJ2-6	.	few	CASSHAGANVLTF	TGTGCCAGCAGCCACGCTGGGGCCAACGTCCTGACTTTC
TRBV28	TRBJ2-6	.	many	CASSPPTDFSGANVLTF	TGTGCCAGCAGTCCTCCGACGGATTTCTCTGGGGCCAACGTCCTGACTTTC
TRBV5-1	TRBJ2-7	TRBD1	many	CASSWTGTPYEQYF	TGCGCCAGCAGCTGGACAGGGACGCCCTACGAGCAGTACTTC
TRBV28	TRBJ1-2	.	.	CASRRPNYGYTF	TGTGCCAGCAGAAGACCTAACTATGGCTACACCTTC
TRBV19	TRBJ2-7	.	many	CASSPGHFEQYF	TGTGCCAGTAGTCCAGGACACTTCGAGCAGTACTTC
TRBV12-3/TRBV12-4	TRBJ1-3	.	many	CASSPGRISSGNTIYF	TGTGCCAGCAGTCCGGGACGGATCAGCTCTGGAAACACCATATATTTT